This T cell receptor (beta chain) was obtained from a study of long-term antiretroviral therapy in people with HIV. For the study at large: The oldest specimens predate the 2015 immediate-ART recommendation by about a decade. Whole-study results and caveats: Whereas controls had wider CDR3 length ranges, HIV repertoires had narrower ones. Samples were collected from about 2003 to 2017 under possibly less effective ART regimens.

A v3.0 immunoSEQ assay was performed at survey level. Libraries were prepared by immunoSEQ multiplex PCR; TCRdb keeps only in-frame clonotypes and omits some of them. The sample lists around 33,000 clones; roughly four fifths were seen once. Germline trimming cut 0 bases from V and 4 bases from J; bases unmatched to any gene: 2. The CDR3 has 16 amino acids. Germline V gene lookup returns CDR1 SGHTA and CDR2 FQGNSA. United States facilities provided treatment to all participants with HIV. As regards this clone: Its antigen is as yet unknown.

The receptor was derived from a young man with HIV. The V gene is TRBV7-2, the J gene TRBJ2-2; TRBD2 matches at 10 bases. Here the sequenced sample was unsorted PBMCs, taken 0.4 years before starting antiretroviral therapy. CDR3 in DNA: TGTGCCAGCAGCTTAGCTAGCGGGAGGATCACCGGGGAGCTGTTTTTT. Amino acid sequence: CASSLASGRITGELFF.